These 27 T cell receptor beta chains were sequenced from one sample in a study of neoadjuvant anti-PD-1 for oral cavity cancer. Time point defined: after neoadjuvant nivolumab, at surgical resection. Measured with immunoSEQ multiplex PCR; TCRdb has only the in-frame clones, and not every one. The sample holds 7,000 to 9,500 clones; 50% to 80% are singletons and the top ten take 3% to 3.5%. Sequences were derived from PBMCs, sampled after nivolumab (anti-PD-1) treatment. The receptors stem from a person between 40 and 85 years old with oral cavity squamous cell carcinoma.

The V and J genes are TRBV5-8 and TRBJ2-7; 8 nucleotides align to TRBD1. After removal of 4 bases from V and 5 bases from J, the junction contained 11 bases not matched to a gene. From germline, CDR1 is SGHTS and CDR2 YDEGEE. CDR3 length: 15 amino acids. CDR3 sequence (DNA): TGTGCCAGCAGCAACCGGGACAGGAAAGGCCACGAGCAGTACTTC. Amino acids: CASSNRDRKGHEQYF.

CDR3 coding DNA: TGTGCCAGCAGTAGCGGCTATGGCTACACCTTC. Protein sequence: CASSSGYGYTF. The V gene is TRBV28, the J gene TRBJ1-2; D remains unclear. V was shortened by 5 bases and J by 4 bases, with 5 bases between the two germline ends. The germline V gene encodes CDR1 MDHEN and CDR2 SYDVKM. The CDR3 spans 11 residues.

CDR3 sequence (DNA): TGTGCCAGCTCACCACTGGGGGCAGGGGAAGAGACCCAGTACTTC. The encoded protein is CASSPLGAGEETQYF. The chain uses TRBV18 and TRBJ2-5, with a tentative D call TRBD1 (6 bases). The germline V gene has CDR1 KGHSH and CDR2 LQKENI. The CDR3 runs 15 residues. V shed 1 base and J shed 3 bases, with 12 bases lying between them.

The chain links TRBV10-3 to TRBJ2-5, with D unclear. The V and J ends lost 2 bases and 5 bases respectively, with 3 bases between them. This CDR3 contains 11 residues. Germline CDR1 and CDR2: ENHRY and SYGVKD. In DNA, the CDR3 is TGTGCCATCAGTGAGGAGGAGACCCAGTACTTC. Encoded protein: CAISEEETQYF.

The chain joins TRBV7-2 to TRBJ1-4; D unresolved. The germline V gene encodes CDR1 SGHTA and CDR2 FQGNSA. The CDR3 loop spans 14 amino acids. V lost 1 base, J lost 3 bases, and 6 bases lay in between. This chain's CDR3 is CASSLGLPNEKLFF. DNA of the CDR3: TGTGCCAGCAGCTTAGGGTTGCCTAATGAAAAACTGTTTTTT. The entire variable domain, with the rest obtained from reference TRBV7-2 and TRBJ1-4, is as follows: GAGVSQSPSNKVTEKGKDVELRCDPISGHTALYWYRQSLGQGLEFLIYFQGNSAPDKSGLPSDRFSAERTGGSVSTLTIQRTQQEDSAVYLCASSLGLPNEKLFFGSGTQLSVL.

This rearrangement joins TRBV27 to TRBJ1-1; weak D call: TRBD1 (6 bases). The CDR3 sequence is 14 residues long. Trimming removed 5 bases at V and 1 base at J, with 11 bases between. In germline, CDR1 is MNHEY, CDR2 SMNVEV (reference sequence). The CDR3: CASSVTGSNTEAFF. The CDR3 DNA is TGTGCCAGCAGTGTTACAGGGTCGAACACTGAAGCTTTCTTT.

The chain recombines TRBV6-5 with TRBJ2-5; D gene ambiguous. With 3 bases removed from V and 5 bases from J, the gap between germline ends came to 16 bases. CDR3 length equals 15 residues. The germline CDR1 and CDR2 sequences are MNHEY and SVGAGI. CDR3 amino acids: CASSYGTGGRETQYF. CDR3 sequence (DNA): TGTGCCAGCAGTTATGGTACTGGTGGTAGGGAGACCCAGTACTTC.

The V and J genes are TRBV19 and TRBJ1-2, with TRBD1 matching 7 bases. V dropped 6 bases and J dropped 4; count of bases not matched to a gene: 8. CDR1 LNHDA and CDR2 SQIVND come from the germline V gene (reference sequence). The CDR3 spans 14 residues. The CDR3 is CASSQTGSVYGYTF. The CDR3 nucleotides are TGTGCCAGTAGCCAGACAGGGTCTGTCTATGGCTACACCTTC.

The chain carries TRBV7-9 and TRBJ1-2; D is unclear. The CDR3 is 14 amino acids. V lost 5 bases, J lost 4 bases, and 14 bases lay in between. Germline V gene data show CDR1 as SEHNR and CDR2 as FQNEAQ (reference sequence). The DNA for the CDR3 is TGTGCCAGCAGCCCCCGGGCGGAGCCCTATGGCTACACCTTC. Protein sequence: CASSPRAEPYGYTF.

V gene TRBV2 combines with J gene TRBJ2-2; 9 bases line up with TRBD1. The CDR3 loop spans 14 amino acids. V gave up 7 bases and J gave up 6 bases; unmatched junction bases: 6. Germline assignment: CDR1 SNHLY and CDR2 FYNNEI. The CDR3 DNA is TGTGCCAGCACCATCCGACAGGGGGCCGGGGAGCTGTTTTTT. Amino acid sequence: CASTIRQGAGELFF.

Only one count was recorded for this clone. This CDR3 is CASSPMTSTDTQYF. CDR3 bases: TGTGCCAGTAGTCCAATGACTAGCACAGATACGCAGTATTTT. The chain joins TRBV19 to TRBJ2-3; D gene ambiguous. CDR1 is LNHDA, CDR2 SQIVND, per germline (reference sequence). The ends were cut back, 5 bases at V and 0 bases at J, with 9 bases in the middle. The CDR3 is 14 amino acids.

The chain combines TRBV28 with TRBJ2-7; 7 nucleotides agree with TRBD1. The CDR3 is 15 residues long. Germline-derived CDR1 and CDR2 are MDHEN and SYDVKM. V gave up 5 bases and J gave up 0 bases; unmatched junction bases: 7. This CDR3 reads CASSLNRDSSYEQYF. CDR3 in DNA: TGTGCCAGCAGTCTAAACCGGGACAGCTCCTACGAGCAGTACTTC.

The rearrangement uses TRBV19 and TRBJ1-2; D remains ambiguous. CDR3 length: 15 residues. V gave up 5 bases and J gave up 0 bases, with 13 bases separating them. The germline CDR1 and CDR2 sequences are LNHDA and SQIVND (reference sequence). CDR3 nucleotide sequence: TGTGCCAGTAGTGCAACAGCTACAACTAACTATGGCTACACCTTC. It encodes CASSATATTNYGYTF.

The chain uses TRBV9 and TRBJ2-5; D possibly corresponds to TRBD2 (5 bases). Germline lookup yields CDR1 SGDLS and CDR2 YYNGEE. CDR3 length equals 15 residues. V lost 0 bases and J 5 bases, leaving 14 bases between the germline ends. CDR3 sequence: CASSVEASRGETQYF. For the CDR3, the DNA is TGTGCCAGCAGCGTAGAGGCCTCGCGCGGGGAGACCCAGTACTTC.

The chain is built from TRBV12-2 and TRBJ2-3; TRBD1 is the table's D call and was not checked against the DNA. TRBV12-2 is listed as a pseudogene. The length of the CDR3 is 17 residues. The CDR3 region has the DNA TGTGCAAGTCGCTTAGGCCCGACAGGGACCAGCACAGATACGCAGTATTTT. Protein sequence: CASRLGPTGTSTDTQYF.

This clone turned up a few times. This chain links TRBV25-1 with TRBJ2-7; no definite D call. This CDR3 spans 13 amino acids. V was cut by 6 bases and J by 0 bases, with 9 bases left in between. The V gene's germline CDR1 is MGHDK and CDR2 SYGVNS. CDR3 nucleotides: TGTGCCAGCAGGGATGAGGCCTCCTACGAGCAGTACTTC. Encoded protein: CASRDEASYEQYF.

This rearrangement joins TRBV13 to TRBJ2-1, with a weak D call TRBD2 (5 bases). The CDR3 has 12 amino acids. The germline V gene has CDR1 PRHDT and CDR2 FYEKMQ (reference sequence). Trimming shortened V by 3 bases and J by 7 bases, and 7 bases separated the two germline ends. The CDR3 sequence: CASSFGVNEQFF. The DNA of the CDR3 is TGTGCCAGCAGCTTCGGGGTAAATGAGCAGTTCTTC.

The rearrangement links TRBV18 to TRBJ2-2; 8 bases fit TRBD2. This CDR3 is 16 amino acids long. V trimming: 3 bases; J trimming: 3 bases; junction bases outside the gene matches: 6. Looked up from germline, CDR1 is KGHSH and CDR2 is LQKENI. The CDR3 DNA reads TGTGCCAGCTCACCTCCCGGGACTAGGGACACCGGGGAGCTGTTTTTT. Its translation: CASSPPGTRDTGELFF.

The V call is TRBV5-1, the J call TRBJ1-2, with D tentatively TRBD1 (6 bases). V was shortened by 3 bases and J by 3 bases, with 18 bases between the two germline ends. The CDR3 sequence is 16 residues long. Germline-derived CDR1 and CDR2 are SGHRS and YFSETQ. The CDR3 DNA reads TGCGCCAGCAGCTGGGGAACAGGGTCCCAATACTATGGCTACACCTTC. It is translated as CASSWGTGSQYYGYTF.

V usage is TRBV30 and J usage is TRBJ1-5; the D is unclear. The CDR3 covers 14 residues. From germline, CDR1 is GTSNPN and CDR2 SVGIG (reference sequence). The germline V and J ends were trimmed by 3 bases and 4 bases, with 13 bases remaining between them. CDR3 sequence: CAWRDPLWNQPQHF. The CDR3 nucleotides are TGTGCCTGGAGGGATCCCCTGTGGAATCAGCCCCAGCATTTT.

This clone was recorded a few times. This sequence joins TRBV19 and TRBJ1-3; TRBD1 is a possible D gene (5 bases). Trimming left V 5 bases short and J 3 bases short, with 17 bases between. The germline gives CDR1 LNHDA, CDR2 SQIVND (reference sequence). The CDR3 loop spans 16 amino acids. The CDR3: CASSPRGRPRGNTIYF. Written as DNA, the CDR3 is TGTGCCAGTAGTCCTCGGGGACGCCCGCGTGGAAACACCATATATTTT.

The V call is TRBV20-1, the J call TRBJ2-3; the D is unclear. The CDR3 has 11 residues. Trimming removed 6 bases from V and 0 bases from J, with 4 bases in between. From germline, CDR1 is DFQATT and CDR2 SNEGSKA (reference sequence). The CDR3 spells CSALSTDTQYF. The CDR3 DNA follows: TGCAGTGCCCTTAGCACAGATACGCAGTATTTT.

V and J are TRBV7-3 and TRBJ1-2, with D perhaps TRBD1 (6 bases). Trimming cost V 4 bases and J 6 bases, with 15 bases left between them. Germline V gene lookup returns CDR1 SGHTA and CDR2 FQGTGA. This CDR3 is 14 amino acids long. The CDR3 nucleotides are TGTGCCAGCAGCTCCCGGGGGGGCGCGAATGGCTACACCTTC. Protein product: CASSSRGGANGYTF.

The chain combines TRBV6-5 with TRBJ2-1; the match to TRBD1 covers 7 bases. CDR1 is MNHEY, CDR2 SVGAGI, per germline. The trim removed 2 bases at V and 2 bases at J, leaving 6 bases unmatched. The length of the CDR3 is 16 residues. CDR3 in DNA: TGTGCCAGCAGTTACCTAGGGGGCCAAACCTACAATGAGCAGTTCTTC. Amino acid sequence: CASSYLGGQTYNEQFF.

In its sample, this clone was seen once. The genes are TRBV15 and TRBJ2-1; D is unresolved. V lost 4 bases and J lost 0, with 10 bases in between. Germline CDR1 reads LNHNV; CDR2 reads YYDKDF (reference sequence). The CDR3 runs 15 residues. The CDR3 here is CATSKRTGSYNEQFF. The CDR3, as DNA: TGTGCCACCAGCAAAAGGACGGGCTCCTACAATGAGCAGTTCTTC.

This clone was recorded a few times. The gene calls are TRBV5-1 and TRBJ1-2; D not resolved. The CDR3 is made up of 13 amino acids. V was cut by 0 bases and J by 8 bases, with 11 bases left in between. Germline CDR1 reads SGHRS; CDR2 reads YFSETQ. The CDR3 loop is CASSLDGPRGYTF. Here the CDR3 DNA reads TGCGCCAGCAGCTTGGACGGACCGCGAGGCTACACCTTC. Drawing the rest from reference TRBV5-1 and TRBJ1-2, the complete variable domain is KAGVTQTPRYLIKTRGQQVTLSCSPISGHRSVSWYQQTPGQGLQFLFEYFSETQRNKGNFPGRFSGRQFSNSRSEMNVSTLELGDSALYLCASSLDGPRGYTFGSGTRLTVV.

This rearrangement joins TRBV6-5 to TRBJ1-2; no reliable D call. The ends were cut back, 0 bases at V and 2 bases at J, with 7 bases in the middle. The CDR3 spans 14 residues. In germline, CDR1 is MNHEY, CDR2 SVGAGI. CDR3 protein: CASSYSSSNYGYTF. The CDR3 nucleotides are TGTGCCAGCAGTTACTCGAGCTCGAACTATGGCTACACCTTC.